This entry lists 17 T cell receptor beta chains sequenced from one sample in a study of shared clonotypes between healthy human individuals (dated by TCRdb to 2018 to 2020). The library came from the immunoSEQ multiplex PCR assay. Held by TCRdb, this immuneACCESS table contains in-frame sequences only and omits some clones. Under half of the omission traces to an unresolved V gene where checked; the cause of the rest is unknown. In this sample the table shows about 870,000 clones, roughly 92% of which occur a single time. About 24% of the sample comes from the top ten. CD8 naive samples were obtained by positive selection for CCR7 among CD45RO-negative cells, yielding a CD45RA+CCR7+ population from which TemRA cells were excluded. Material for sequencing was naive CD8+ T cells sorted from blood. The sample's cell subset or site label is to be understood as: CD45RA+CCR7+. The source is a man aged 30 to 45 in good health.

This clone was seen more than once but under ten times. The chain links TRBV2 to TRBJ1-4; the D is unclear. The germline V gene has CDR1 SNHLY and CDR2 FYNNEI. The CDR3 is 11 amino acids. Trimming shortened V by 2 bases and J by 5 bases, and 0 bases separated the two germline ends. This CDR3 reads CASSENEKLFF. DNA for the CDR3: TGTGCCAGCAGTGAAAATGAAAAACTGTTTTTT.

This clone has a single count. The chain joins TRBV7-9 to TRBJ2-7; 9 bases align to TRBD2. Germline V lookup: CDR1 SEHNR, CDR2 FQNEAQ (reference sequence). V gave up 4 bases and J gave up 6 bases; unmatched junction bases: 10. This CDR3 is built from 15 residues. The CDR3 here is CASSSPSVTSGEQYF. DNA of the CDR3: TGTGCCAGCAGCTCCCCCTCCGTGACTAGCGGCGAGCAGTACTTC. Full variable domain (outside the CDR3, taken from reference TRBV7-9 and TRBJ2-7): DTGVSQNPRHKITKRGQNVTFRCDPISEHNRLYWYRQTLGQGPEFLTYFQNEAQLEKSRLLSDRFSAERPKGSFSTLEIQRTEQGDSAMYLCASSSPSVTSGEQYFGPGTRLTVT.

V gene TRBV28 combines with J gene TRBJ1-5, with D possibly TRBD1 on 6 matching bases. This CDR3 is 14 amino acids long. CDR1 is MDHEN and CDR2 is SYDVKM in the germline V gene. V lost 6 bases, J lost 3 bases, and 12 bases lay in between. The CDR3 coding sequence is TGTGCCAGCAGCCAAGGACAGTACAATCAGCCCCAGCATTTT. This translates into CASSQGQYNQPQHF.

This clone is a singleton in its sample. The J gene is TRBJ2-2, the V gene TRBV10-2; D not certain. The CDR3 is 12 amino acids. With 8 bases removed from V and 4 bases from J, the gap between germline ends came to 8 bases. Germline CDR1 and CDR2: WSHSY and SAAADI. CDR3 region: CASLRGTGELFF. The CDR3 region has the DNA TGCGCCAGCCTAAGAGGCACCGGGGAGCTGTTTTTT.

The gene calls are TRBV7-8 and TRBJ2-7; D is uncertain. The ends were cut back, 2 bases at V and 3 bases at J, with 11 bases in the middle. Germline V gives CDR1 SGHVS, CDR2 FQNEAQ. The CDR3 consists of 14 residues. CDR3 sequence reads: CASSLPDAIYEQYF. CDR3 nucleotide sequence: TGTGCCAGCAGCTTACCCGATGCTATCTACGAGCAGTACTTC.

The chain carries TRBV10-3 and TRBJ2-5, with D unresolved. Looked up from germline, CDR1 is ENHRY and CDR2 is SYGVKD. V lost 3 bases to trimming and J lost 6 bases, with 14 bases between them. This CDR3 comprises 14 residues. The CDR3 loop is CAISEGWEMKTQYF. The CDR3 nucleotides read TGTGCCATCAGTGAAGGCTGGGAAATGAAGACCCAGTACTTC.

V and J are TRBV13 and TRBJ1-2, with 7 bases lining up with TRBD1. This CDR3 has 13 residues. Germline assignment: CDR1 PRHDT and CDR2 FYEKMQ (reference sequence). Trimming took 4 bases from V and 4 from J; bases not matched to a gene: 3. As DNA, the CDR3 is TGTGCCAGCAGCTCGGGACAGCTCTATGGCTACACCTTC. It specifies CASSSGQLYGYTF.

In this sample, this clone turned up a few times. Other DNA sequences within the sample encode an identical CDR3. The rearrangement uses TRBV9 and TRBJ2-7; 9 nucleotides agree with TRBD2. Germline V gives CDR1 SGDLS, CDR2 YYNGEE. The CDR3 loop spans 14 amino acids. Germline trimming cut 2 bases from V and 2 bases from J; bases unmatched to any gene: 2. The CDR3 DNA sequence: TGTGCCAGCAGCGTTGCTAGCGGGACCTACGAGCAGTACTTC. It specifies CASSVASGTYEQYF.

In DNA form, the CDR3 reads TGTGCCAGCAGTTTATATGCGGCTAGCGAATACAATGAGCAGTTCTTC. Protein product: CASSLYAASEYNEQFF. The chain joins TRBV27 to TRBJ2-1; possibly TRBD2 for D (6 bases). Trimming removed 1 base from V and 4 bases from J, with 14 bases in between. Germline CDR1 reads MNHEY; CDR2 reads SMNVEV (reference sequence). The length of the CDR3 is 16 residues.

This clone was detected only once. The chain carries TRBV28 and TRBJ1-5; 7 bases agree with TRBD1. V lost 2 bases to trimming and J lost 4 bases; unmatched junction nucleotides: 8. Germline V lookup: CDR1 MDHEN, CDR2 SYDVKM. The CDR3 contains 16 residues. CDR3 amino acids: CASSLPRQGRNQPQHF. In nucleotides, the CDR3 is TGTGCCAGCAGTTTACCGAGACAGGGTCGGAATCAGCCCCAGCATTTT.

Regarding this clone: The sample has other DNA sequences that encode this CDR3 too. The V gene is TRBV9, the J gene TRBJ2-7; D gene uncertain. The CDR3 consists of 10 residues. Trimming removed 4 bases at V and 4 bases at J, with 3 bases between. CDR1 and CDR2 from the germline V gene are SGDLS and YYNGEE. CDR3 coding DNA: TGTGCCAGCAGCCCGTACGAGCAGTACTTC. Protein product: CASSPYEQYF.

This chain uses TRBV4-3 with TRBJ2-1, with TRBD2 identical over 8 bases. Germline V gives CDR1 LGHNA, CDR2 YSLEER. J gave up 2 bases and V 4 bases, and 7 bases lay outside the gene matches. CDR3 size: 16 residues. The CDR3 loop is CASSPQRGLAYNEQFF. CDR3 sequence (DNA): TGCGCCAGCAGCCCTCAAAGGGGACTAGCCTACAATGAGCAGTTCTTC.

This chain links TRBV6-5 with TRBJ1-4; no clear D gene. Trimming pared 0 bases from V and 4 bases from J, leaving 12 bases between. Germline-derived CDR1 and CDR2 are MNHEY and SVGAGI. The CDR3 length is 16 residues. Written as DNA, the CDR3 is TGTGCCAGCAGTTACTCAACACCGAGTGTTAATGAAAAACTGTTTTTT. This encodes CASSYSTPSVNEKLFF.

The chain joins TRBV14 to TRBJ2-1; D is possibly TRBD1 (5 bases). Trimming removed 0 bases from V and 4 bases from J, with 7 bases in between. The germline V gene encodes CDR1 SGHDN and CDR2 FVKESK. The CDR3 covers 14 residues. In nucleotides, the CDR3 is TGTGCCAGCAGCCAAGAGGACAAGTACAATGAGCAGTTCTTC. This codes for CASSQEDKYNEQFF.

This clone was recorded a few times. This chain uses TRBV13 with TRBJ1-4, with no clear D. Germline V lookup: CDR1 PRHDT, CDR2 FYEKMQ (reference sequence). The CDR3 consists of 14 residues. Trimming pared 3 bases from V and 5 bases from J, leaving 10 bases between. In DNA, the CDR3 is TGTGCCAGCAGCTTGGGCAGGCGGAATGAAAAACTGTTTTTT. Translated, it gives CASSLGRRNEKLFF.

The CDR3 loop is CASSRASGRETQYF. The CDR3 DNA is TGTGCCAGCAGTCGCGCTAGCGGGAGAGAGACCCAGTACTTC. The V and J genes are TRBV28 and TRBJ2-5, with TRBD2 identical over 10 bases. In germline, CDR1 is MDHEN, CDR2 SYDVKM. The V gene end was trimmed by 5 bases and the J gene end by 4 bases; junction bases not matched to a gene: 4. This CDR3 region has 14 residues.

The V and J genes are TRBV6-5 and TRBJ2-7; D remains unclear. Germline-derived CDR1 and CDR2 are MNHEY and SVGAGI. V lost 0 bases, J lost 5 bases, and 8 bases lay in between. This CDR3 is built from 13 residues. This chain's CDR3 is CASSYSIRDEQYF. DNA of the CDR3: TGTGCCAGCAGTTACTCGATCCGGGACGAGCAGTACTTC.